Presented here are 15 T cell receptor beta chains from one specimen sequenced in a study of blood T cell repertoires in COVID-19 (dated by TCRdb to 2020 to 2021). Library preparation was by the immunoSEQ multiplex PCR assay. This is the immuneACCESS table as TCRdb keeps it, with only in-frame sequences that have V and J called. A part of the clones is gone; compared with another copy, unresolved V genes explain less than half, and the rest is unexplained. Counted in this sample were some 150,000 clones; approximately 81% of them appeared once. Clones ranked in the top ten supply approximately 40% of the sample. Sequencing used peripheral blood. These receptor sequences come from a human donor in a cohort sampled during active COVID-19.

The CDR3 protein is CASSSRPGAKGIMNTEAFF. CDR3 sequence (DNA): TGTGCCAGCAGTTCCCGCCCAGGGGCGAAGGGTATCATGAACACTGAAGCTTTCTTT. The chain carries TRBV28 and TRBJ1-1, with D possibly TRBD1 on 6 matching bases. The CDR3 sequence is 19 residues long. CDR1 is MDHEN and CDR2 is SYDVKM in the germline V gene. Trimming left V 4 bases short and J 0 bases short, with 24 bases between.

The chain carries TRBV5-4 and TRBJ1-3; no reliable D call. The V end lost 4 bases, the J end lost 4 bases, and 9 bases lay between the germline ends. Germline V gives CDR1 SGHNT, CDR2 YYREEE (reference sequence). CDR3 length: 13 residues. The CDR3 DNA sequence: TGTGCCAGCAGCCTCGACGGGGGAAACACCATATATTTT. The encoded protein is CASSLDGGNTIYF.

This clone has just a few counts. This sequence joins TRBV2 and TRBJ2-2; TRBD2 matches 8 bases. J lost 4 bases, V lost 8 bases, and 6 bases had no gene match. CDR1 is SNHLY and CDR2 is FYNNEI in the germline V gene. The CDR3 sequence is 14 residues long. CDR3 nucleotide sequence: TGTGCCAGCGGGGGACTAGTCGTCACCGGGGAGCTGTTTTTT. It yields the protein CASGGLVVTGELFF.

The genes are TRBV6-5 and TRBJ2-1, with TRBD2 matching over 9 bases. Germline assignment: CDR1 MNHEY and CDR2 SVGAGI. V gave up 2 bases and J gave up 1 base; unmatched junction bases: 3. The CDR3 is made up of 16 amino acids. The CDR3 bases are TGTGCCAGCAGTTACAACCTAGCGGGATCCTACAATGAGCAGTTCTTC. Its translation is CASSYNLAGSYNEQFF.

The chain couples TRBV24-1 to TRBJ2-3, with 8 bases matching TRBD1. This CDR3 is built from 14 residues. Per the germline V gene, CDR1 is KGHDR and CDR2 is SFDVKD. The V and J ends lost 4 bases and 5 bases, in that order; junction bases with no gene match: 4. CDR3 loop: CATSEAGGKDTQYF. CDR3 sequence (DNA): TGTGCCACCAGTGAGGCAGGGGGCAAAGATACGCAGTATTTT.

The gene calls are TRBV3-1 (or the pseudogene TRBV3-2) and TRBJ2-5, with 8 bases lining up with TRBD2. In germline, CDR1 is LGHDT, CDR2 YNNKEL (reference sequence). The CDR3 sequence is 14 residues long. Germline trimming cut 7 bases from V and 2 bases from J; bases unmatched to any gene: 6. For the CDR3, the DNA is TGTGCCAGCACCACCGGCGGGGGGCAAGAGACCCAGTACTTC. Translated, it gives CASTTGGGQETQYF.

The CDR3 here is CASSQDPQGRNSPLHF. In DNA form, the CDR3 reads TGCGCCAGCAGCCAAGACCCACAGGGACGGAATTCACCCCTCCACTTT. The chain carries TRBV4-1 and TRBJ1-6, with a possible D match to TRBD1 (6 bases). The CDR3 totals 16 residues. Germline CDR1 and CDR2: MGHRA and YSYEKL. V was pared by 0 bases and J by 7 bases, with 13 bases between.

CDR3 in amino acids: CATRTSYNSPLHF. The CDR3 DNA reads TGTGCCACCCGAACATCCTATAATTCACCCCTCCACTTT. The chain employs TRBV6-5 and TRBJ1-6; D ambiguous. The CDR3 is made up of 13 amino acids. V lost 10 bases and J lost 1, with 8 bases in between. The germline gives CDR1 MNHEY, CDR2 SVGAGI.

The rearrangement links TRBV4-1 to TRBJ2-3; 7 bases map to TRBD1. The trim removed 1 base at V and 6 bases at J, leaving 10 bases unmatched. The CDR3 totals 16 residues. CDR1 MGHRA and CDR2 YSYEKL come from the germline V gene. The chain's CDR3 is CASSQVATGLLDTQYF. The CDR3, as DNA: TGCGCCAGCAGCCAAGTGGCGACAGGGCTCCTGGATACGCAGTATTTT.

This sequence joins TRBV3-1 (or the pseudogene TRBV3-2) and TRBJ1-1; unclear D gene. The CDR3 spans 12 residues. The germline V and J ends were trimmed by 0 bases and 8 bases, with 7 bases remaining between them. Per the germline V gene, CDR1 is LGHDT and CDR2 is YNNKEL (reference sequence). CDR3 sequence reads: CASSQDRREAFF. Written as DNA, the CDR3 is TGTGCCAGCAGCCAAGATAGGCGGGAAGCTTTCTTT.

This clone was seen only once. The chain employs TRBV28 and TRBJ2-7, with 7 bases identical to TRBD1. The trim removed 6 bases at V and 2 bases at J, leaving 10 bases unmatched. CDR1 is MDHEN, CDR2 SYDVKM, per germline. There are 15 residues in the CDR3. CDR3 sequence reads: CASSSPRDRAYEQYF. CDR3 DNA: TGTGCCAGCAGCTCCCCCCGGGACAGAGCCTACGAGCAGTACTTC. Full variable domain (missing parts from reference TRBV28 and TRBJ2-7): DVKVTQSSRYLVKRTGEKVFLECVQDMDHENMFWYRQDPGLGLRLIYFSYDVKMKEKGDIPEGYSVSREKKERFSLILESASTNQTSMYLCASSSPRDRAYEQYFGPGTRLTVT.

The chain uses TRBV19 and TRBJ1-6; possibly TRBD1 for D (6 bases). Germline lookup yields CDR1 LNHDA and CDR2 SQIVND (reference sequence). Trimming removed 4 bases from V and 0 bases from J, with 19 bases in between. The CDR3 is 19 amino acids. The DNA for the CDR3 is TGTGCCAGTAGTAACCAGGGGAGAAGGACGGGCTCCTATAATTCACCCCTCCACTTT. Encoded protein: CASSNQGRRTGSYNSPLHF.

The V and J genes are TRBV6-5 and TRBJ1-4; tentative D call: TRBD1 (5 bases). The germline V gene encodes CDR1 MNHEY and CDR2 SVGAGI. V shed 6 bases and J shed 7 bases, with 9 bases lying between them. The CDR3 is made up of 12 amino acids. CDR3 region: CASRTVGEKLFF. For the CDR3, the DNA is TGTGCCAGCAGGACAGTGGGTGAAAAACTGTTTTTT.

This rearrangement joins TRBV4-1 to TRBJ2-3; D remains unclear. The ends were cut back, 3 bases at V and 14 bases at J, with 24 bases in the middle. The CDR3 spans 15 residues. Per germline, CDR1 MGHRA and CDR2 YSYEKL. CDR3 amino acids: CASSQFPFSPGPRYF. The CDR3 region has the DNA TGCGCCAGCAGCCAGTTCCCCTTCTCGCCGGGTCCGCGGTATTTT.

The chain has TRBV19 and TRBJ1-2; TRBD1 matches at 8 bases. The CDR3 length is 15 residues. Germline lookup yields CDR1 LNHDA and CDR2 SQIVND (reference sequence). With 8 bases clipped from V and 0 bases from J, the junction kept 8 bases outside the gene matches. The chain's CDR3 is CASELTGGTNYGYTF. DNA for the CDR3: TGTGCCAGTGAGCTTACAGGGGGAACTAACTATGGCTACACCTTC.